These 24 T cell receptor beta chains share one sample of origin, sequenced in a study of blood T cell repertoires in COVID-19. The method was immunoSEQ multiplex PCR; TCRdb's version includes in-frame clones alone and lacks a portion of them. The sample yields roughly 160,000 clones, about four fifths seen once. Sequencing used PBMCs or T cells enriched from blood (not recorded which). These receptors were obtained from a man aged 55 to 69 who had recovered from COVID-19.

This rearrangement joins TRBV7-2 to TRBJ2-7, with D possibly TRBD2 on 6 matching bases. Trimming shortened V by 5 bases and J by 2 bases, and 19 bases separated the two germline ends. CDR1 is SGHTA, CDR2 FQGNSA, per germline. The CDR3 contains 16 residues. CDR3 protein: CASSIKSGGVPYEQYF. CDR3 DNA: TGTGCCAGCAGCATCAAGTCCGGAGGGGTTCCCTACGAGCAGTACTTC.

V gene TRBV15 combines with J gene TRBJ1-2; D ambiguous. The V end lost 6 bases, the J end lost 5 bases, and 10 bases lay between the germline ends. Germline V gene lookup returns CDR1 LNHNV and CDR2 YYDKDF (reference sequence). The CDR3 totals 12 residues. CDR3 sequence: CATSGEGYGYTF. CDR3 coding DNA: TGTGCCACCAGTGGAGAAGGATATGGCTACACCTTC.

This chain joins TRBV27 and TRBJ2-7; TRBD1 matches at 8 bases. CDR1 is MNHEY, CDR2 SMNVEV, per germline (reference sequence). The junction had 12 bases not matched to a gene; V was cut back by 5 bases and J by 6 bases. This CDR3 has 15 residues. This CDR3 reads CASSPRGTGLREQYF. CDR3 coding DNA: TGTGCCAGCAGTCCTCGGGGGACAGGACTCCGCGAGCAGTACTTC.

The V and J genes are TRBV28 and TRBJ1-2, with 9 bases identical to TRBD1. CDR3 length: 16 residues. CDR1 is MDHEN, CDR2 SYDVKM, per germline. J lost 3 bases, V lost 4 bases, and 9 bases had no gene match. The CDR3 DNA sequence: TGTGCCAGCAGTTCTTACAGGGGGCATTTCGACTATGGCTACACCTTC. Translation gives CASSSYRGHFDYGYTF.

This clone was seen only once. This rearrangement joins TRBV7-2 to TRBJ2-7, with a weak D call TRBD1 (6 bases). This CDR3 region has 13 residues. CDR1 is SGHTA and CDR2 is FQGNSA in the germline V gene. V shed 3 bases and J shed 2 bases, with 8 bases lying between them. CDR3 in amino acids: CASSLGAPYEQYF. The CDR3 nucleotides read TGTGCCAGCAGCTTGGGGGCCCCCTACGAGCAGTACTTC.

The chain employs TRBV7-9 and TRBJ2-6, with 8 nucleotides matching TRBD2. This CDR3 is 16 amino acids long. After removal of 5 bases from V and 8 bases from J, the junction contained 11 bases not matched to a gene. Germline loops: CDR1 SEHNR, CDR2 FQNEAQ (reference sequence). The CDR3 loop reads CASSRPGRGVSNVLTF. DNA for the CDR3: TGTGCCAGCAGCCGCCCAGGGCGGGGGGTTTCCAACGTCCTGACTTTC.

The chain links TRBV21-1 to TRBJ1-4; TRBD1, the D gene given by the table, was not confirmed from the DNA. TRBV21-1 is annotated as a pseudogene. CDR3 length equals 14 residues. The CDR3, as DNA: TGTGCCAGCAGCACCCGGACAGGCAATGAAAAACTGTTTTTT. Its translation is CASSTRTGNEKLFF.

The rearrangement joins TRBV6-5 to TRBJ1-6; 9 positions agree with TRBD1. J was trimmed by 9 bases and V by 6 bases; bases with no gene match: 6. The germline gives CDR1 MNHEY, CDR2 SVGAGI. The CDR3 spans 14 residues. CDR3 DNA sequence: TGTGCCAGCAGGGGGACAGGGCAGGTTTCACCCCTCCACTTT. It translates to CASRGTGQVSPLHF.

V and J are TRBV10-3 and TRBJ2-5, with D possibly TRBD1 on 5 matching bases. V was clipped by 10 bases and J by 0 bases, with 15 bases between them. CDR3 size: 14 residues. CDR1 is ENHRY and CDR2 is SYGVKD in the germline V gene. CDR3: CATTSWGNQETQYF. The CDR3 DNA sequence: TGTGCCACTACTTCTTGGGGCAACCAAGAGACCCAGTACTTC.

The chain couples TRBV5-5 to TRBJ2-7; D is unresolved. V shed 0 bases and J shed 6 bases, with 25 bases lying between them. Germline V gives CDR1 SGHKS, CDR2 YYEKEE (reference sequence). The CDR3 runs 18 residues. The CDR3 is CASSLASRSALGPGEQYF. DNA of the CDR3: TGTGCCAGCAGCTTGGCATCTAGGTCAGCCCTTGGCCCTGGCGAGCAGTACTTC.

This clone showed up just a few times. CDR3 bases: TGTGCCAGTAGTACCGGCGGACAGGGACATGGCTACACCTTC. Translation gives CASSTGGQGHGYTF. V usage is TRBV19 and J usage is TRBJ1-2; 8 nucleotides align to TRBD1. Germline values: CDR1 LNHDA, CDR2 SQIVND (reference sequence). Trimming cost V 4 bases and J 6 bases; bases outside gene matches: 7. CDR3 length: 14 amino acids.

The genes are TRBV11-1 and TRBJ2-2; 8 bases match TRBD2. Germline-derived CDR1 and CDR2 are SGHAT and FQDESV (reference sequence). Trimming at V came to 3 bases and at J to 7 bases, leaving 4 bases not matched to a gene. The CDR3 runs 14 residues. The CDR3 region is CASSLAGGGGELFF. The DNA of the CDR3 is TGTGCCAGCAGCTTGGCGGGAGGTGGCGGGGAGCTGTTTTTT.

This chain uses TRBV6-6 with TRBJ1-1; D is unresolved. Trimming left V 6 bases short and J 3 bases short, with 14 bases between. CDR3 length: 14 residues. Germline V gene lookup returns CDR1 MNHNY and CDR2 SVGAGI (reference sequence). The DNA for the CDR3 is TGTGCCAGCAGCCCCGGACTGGATTACACTGAAGCTTTCTTT. It encodes CASSPGLDYTEAFF.

CDR3 nucleotide sequence: TGTGCCAGTAGTGTGGGACAAGTTTACAATGAGCAGTTCTTC. Amino acids: CASSVGQVYNEQFF. The chain carries TRBV19 and TRBJ2-1; a possible D gene is TRBD1 (6 bases). This CDR3 region has 14 residues. Germline-derived CDR1 and CDR2 are LNHDA and SQIVND (reference sequence). The V end was cut by 5 bases, the J end by 4 bases, with 12 bases between.

The J gene is TRBJ2-5, the V gene TRBV5-1; 8 positions agree with TRBD2. V lost 0 bases to trimming and J lost 4 bases; unmatched junction nucleotides: 5. The CDR3 spans 15 residues. Germline V gives CDR1 SGHRS, CDR2 YFSETQ. Here the CDR3 reads CASSLDIAGIETQYF. In nucleotides, the CDR3 is TGCGCCAGCAGCTTGGACATAGCGGGGATAGAGACCCAGTACTTC.

The table lists this clone with a few counts. J is TRBJ1-5 and V is TRBV5-5; no firm D call. Trimming pared 3 bases from V and 8 bases from J, leaving 21 bases between. CDR1 is SGHKS and CDR2 is YYEKEE in the germline V gene (reference sequence). The CDR3 has 16 amino acids. The CDR3 sequence: CASSYRNGPPLEPQHF. The CDR3 DNA reads TGTGCCAGCAGCTACAGAAATGGGCCACCGTTGGAGCCCCAGCATTTT.

This sequence joins TRBV10-3 and TRBJ2-5; the match to TRBD1 covers 9 bases. Germline V gene lookup returns CDR1 ENHRY and CDR2 SYGVKD. Unmatched junction bases numbered 5, after V lost 2 bases and J lost 1 base. The length of the CDR3 is 16 residues. The CDR3, as DNA: TGTGCCATCAGTGAGGCCGGGACAGGGTTCCAAGAGACCCAGTACTTC. Translated: CAISEAGTGFQETQYF.

The gene calls are TRBV19 and TRBJ1-2, with 7 bases lining up with TRBD1. The V segment lost 5 bases and the J segment 2 bases; nucleotides outside the gene matches: 8. From germline, CDR1 is LNHDA and CDR2 SQIVND (reference sequence). The CDR3 covers 15 residues. The CDR3 nucleotides are TGTGCCAGTAGTTCCGGGACAGCGGAAAACTATGGCTACACCTTC. Its protein product is CASSSGTAENYGYTF.

The chain links TRBV28 to TRBJ1-4; D remains ambiguous. Trimming shortened V by 2 bases and J by 8 bases, and 9 bases separated the two germline ends. The length of the CDR3 is 13 residues. The V gene's germline CDR1 is MDHEN and CDR2 SYDVKM. The CDR3 sequence: CASSLAQAEKLFF. In nucleotides, the CDR3 is TGTGCCAGCAGTTTAGCCCAGGCCGAAAAACTGTTTTTT. Based on the CDR3 plus reference TRBV28 and TRBJ1-4, the full variable domain is DVKVTQSSRYLVKRTGEKVFLECVQDMDHENMFWYRQDPGLGLRLIYFSYDVKMKEKGDIPEGYSVSREKKERFSLILESASTNQTSMYLCASSLAQAEKLFFGSGTQLSVL.

This CDR3 reads CASSPRSGLAGAYEQYF. The CDR3 coding sequence is TGTGCCAGCAGCCCCCGCTCGGGACTAGCGGGGGCCTACGAGCAGTACTTC. V and J are TRBV9 and TRBJ2-7; 14 nucleotides align to TRBD2. The CDR3 has 17 amino acids. With V trimmed by 4 bases and J by 2 bases, 8 bases remained unmatched. The germline V gene has CDR1 SGDLS and CDR2 YYNGEE.

The CDR3 coding sequence is TGTGCCAGTAGACCGCAGGGAAACGAGGGGGATCAGCCCCAGCATTTT. It translates to CASRPQGNEGDQPQHF. V usage is TRBV19 and J usage is TRBJ1-5; D may be TRBD1 (6 bases). The V and J ends lost 6 bases and 5 bases respectively, with 20 bases between them. Germline-derived CDR1 and CDR2 are LNHDA and SQIVND (reference sequence). The CDR3 runs to 16 residues.

This clone was seen a handful of times. The chain carries TRBV29-1 and TRBJ1-1; possibly TRBD1 for D (5 bases). The CDR3 is 12 residues long. Trimming removed 5 bases at V and 7 bases at J, with 14 bases between. The V gene's germline CDR1 is SQVTM and CDR2 ANQGSEA. In DNA, the CDR3 is TGCAGCGTTAAGATATCAGGGATTGAAGCTTTCTTT. The encoded protein is CSVKISGIEAFF.

This clone was seen only a few times. The chain couples TRBV12-3 or TRBV12-4 to TRBJ1-5, with TRBD1 matching 7 bases. This CDR3 is built from 13 residues. V dropped 5 bases and J dropped 5; count of bases not matched to a gene: 3. The CDR3 bases are TGTGCCAGCAGTCACAGGGGTGATCAGCCCCAGCATTTT. It codes for CASSHRGDQPQHF.

This rearrangement joins TRBV7-9 to TRBJ2-5, with TRBD1 identical over 8 bases. Germline loops: CDR1 SEHNR, CDR2 FQNEAQ (reference sequence). This CDR3 has 15 amino acids. V was pared by 5 bases and J by 5 bases, with 10 bases of the junction left unmatched. The CDR3 sequence is CASSLGTGQKETQYF. The DNA of the CDR3 is TGTGCCAGCAGCCTAGGGACAGGACAGAAGGAGACCCAGTACTTC.